Presented here are 28 T cell receptor beta chains from one specimen sequenced in a study of identifying expanded T cells in peripheral blood. Sequenced by immunoSEQ multiplex PCR; TCRdb stores in-frame clones only, minus some. The data show around 76,000 clones, roughly 90% seen once. The sequenced sample consisted of blood. The receptors stem from a person aged 18 to 75 in good health.

This chain joins TRBV19 and TRBJ2-5; 8 bases are a match to TRBD2. Germline assignment: CDR1 LNHDA and CDR2 SQIVND (reference sequence). The V gene end was trimmed by 9 bases and the J gene end by 2 bases; junction bases not matched to a gene: 14. CDR3 length: 16 amino acids. As DNA, the CDR3 is TGTGCCAGCAGCGGAACAGCGGGAGAAGTACAAGAGACCCAGTACTTC. The encoded protein is CASSGTAGEVQETQYF.

This clone was seen a single time. J is TRBJ1-1 and V is TRBV6-6; 7 bases line up with TRBD1. Trimming at V came to 6 bases and at J to 4 bases, leaving 5 bases not matched to a gene. Germline V gene lookup returns CDR1 MNHNY and CDR2 SVGAGI (reference sequence). This CDR3 has 13 amino acids. The CDR3 is CASSPTGSTEAFF. CDR3 DNA sequence: TGTGCCAGCAGCCCGACAGGGTCCACTGAAGCTTTCTTT.

Written as DNA, the CDR3 is TGCGCCAGCAGCCTGGGGGGTTCTAGCGGGGAGCTGTTTTTT. Its protein product is CASSLGGSSGELFF. The V gene is TRBV5-1, the J gene TRBJ2-2; a possible D gene is TRBD2 (6 bases). CDR1 is SGHRS, CDR2 YFSETQ, per germline. The CDR3 sequence is 14 residues long. The V and J ends lost 4 bases and 7 bases respectively, with 14 bases between them.

This clone appeared a few times. The V call is TRBV7-6, the J call TRBJ2-5, with D unresolved. CDR3 length equals 12 residues. Germline CDR1 and CDR2: SGHVS and FNYEAQ. V was pared by 5 bases and J by 2 bases, with 6 bases between. The CDR3 sequence is CASSPPQETQYF. The CDR3 DNA follows: TGTGCCAGCAGCCCCCCTCAAGAGACCCAGTACTTC.

Worth noting for this clone: Its ends do not fully match the called genes, so a read error is possible. The V gene is TRBV29-1, the J gene TRBJ2-3, with TRBD2 matching over 10 bases. Germline V gene sequence: CDR1 SQVTM, CDR2 ANQGSEA. There are 15 residues in the CDR3. Written as DNA, the CDR3 is TGCAGCGTCGAAGGACTAGCGGCTAGCACAGATACGCAGTATTTT. Translating gives CSVEGLAASTDTQYF.

V usage is TRBV27 and J usage is TRBJ2-7; tentatively, D is TRBD1 (6 bases). The CDR3 covers 18 residues. Germline lookup yields CDR1 MNHEY and CDR2 SMNVEV (reference sequence). The germline V and J ends were trimmed by 7 bases and 3 bases, with 28 bases remaining between them. CDR3 sequence: CASNPRGRGEKGGYEQYF. The CDR3, as DNA: TGTGCCAGCAACCCCCGTGGCAGGGGCGAGAAAGGCGGCTACGAGCAGTACTTC.

V and J are TRBV27 and TRBJ1-5, with unresolved D. The germline CDR1 and CDR2 sequences are MNHEY and SMNVEV (reference sequence). The CDR3 is 14 amino acids. V was trimmed by 4 bases and J by 1 base, leaving 8 bases between them. The CDR3 reads CASSSPSSNQPQHF. CDR3 DNA sequence: TGTGCCAGCAGTTCCCCATCCAGCAATCAGCCCCAGCATTTT.

In this sample, this clone turned up a few times. The chain links TRBV27 to TRBJ1-1, with TRBD1 matching over 7 bases. The CDR3 consists of 14 residues. V was pared by 5 bases and J by 8 bases, with 11 bases of the junction left unmatched. Germline assignment: CDR1 MNHEY and CDR2 SMNVEV (reference sequence). The CDR3 region has the DNA TGTGCCAGCAGTCCTCTCGGGACAGCAACAGAAGCTTTCTTT. Residues: CASSPLGTATEAFF.

The chain combines TRBV7-2 with TRBJ1-1; D might be TRBD1 (5 bases). The CDR3 contains 16 residues. V was clipped by 3 bases and J by 1 base, with 15 bases between them. Germline V gene data show CDR1 as SGHTA and CDR2 as FQGNSA. The CDR3 DNA is TGTGCCAGCAGCTTCACCCCTGGGGCCGGGAACACTGAAGCTTTCTTT. Translated, it gives CASSFTPGAGNTEAFF.

The chain links TRBV6-5 to TRBJ1-2, with D uncertain. The germline V gene encodes CDR1 MNHEY and CDR2 SVGAGI. Trimming took off 5 bases at V and 4 bases at J, with 14 bases between the two ends. The CDR3 is made up of 14 amino acids. This CDR3 is CASSPLDGAYGYTF. The CDR3 nucleotides read TGTGCCAGCAGTCCCTTAGATGGAGCCTATGGCTACACCTTC.

The chain recombines TRBV18 with TRBJ2-6, with no clear D. Trimming took off 0 bases at V and 0 bases at J, with 12 bases between the two ends. Germline V CDR1 and CDR2: KGHSH, LQKENI. The CDR3 runs to 18 residues. The CDR3 loop is CASSPPDRHASGANVLTF. DNA of the CDR3: TGTGCCAGCTCACCACCGGATCGTCATGCCTCTGGGGCCAACGTCCTGACTTTC.

The J gene is TRBJ2-3, the V gene TRBV29-1; 7 nucleotides align to TRBD1. CDR1 and CDR2 (germline): SQVTM, ANQGSEA. With V trimmed by 7 bases and J by 0 bases, 4 bases remained unmatched. The CDR3 length is 13 residues. This CDR3 is CSGLQGSTDTQYF. The CDR3 nucleotides are TGCAGCGGCCTACAGGGGAGCACAGATACGCAGTATTTT.

The chain uses TRBV5-1 and TRBJ1-5, with unresolved D. This CDR3 has 16 residues. V shed 0 bases and J shed 2 bases, with 12 bases lying between them. Germline CDR1 is SGHRS and CDR2 is YFSETQ. The CDR3 nucleotides read TGCGCCAGCAGCTTGGATTCCCGACCGGGCAATCAGCCCCAGCATTTT. It is translated as CASSLDSRPGNQPQHF.

This chain links TRBV6-6 with TRBJ2-2; 8 positions agree with TRBD2. Trimming at V came to 6 bases and at J to 4 bases, leaving 4 bases not matched to a gene. Germline loops: CDR1 MNHNY, CDR2 SVGAGI (reference sequence). The CDR3 loop spans 14 amino acids. CDR3: CASSPGGVTGELFF. In DNA, the CDR3 is TGTGCCAGCAGCCCCGGGGGGGTCACCGGGGAGCTGTTTTTT.

The rearrangement links TRBV4-1 to TRBJ2-3; 8 nucleotides agree with TRBD1. The CDR3 covers 14 residues. Germline CDR1 is MGHRA and CDR2 is YSYEKL. V shed 4 bases and J 3 bases; nucleotides not matched to a gene: 3. The CDR3: CASSPGQVTDTQYF. The CDR3 bases are TGCGCCAGCAGCCCGGGACAGGTGACAGATACGCAGTATTTT.

This chain connects TRBV7-2 to TRBJ2-5; 9 bases align to TRBD2. With 3 bases clipped from V and 3 bases from J, the junction kept 2 bases outside the gene matches. The germline V gene encodes CDR1 SGHTA and CDR2 FQGNSA. This CDR3 comprises 14 residues. In nucleotides, the CDR3 is TGTGCCAGCAGCTTCGGCGGGGGGGAAGAGACCCAGTACTTC. Encoded protein: CASSFGGGEETQYF.

CDR3: CASSVGGTNTGELFF. The CDR3 DNA reads as TGTGCCAGCAGCGTAGGGGGGACAAACACCGGGGAGCTGTTTTTT. This sequence joins TRBV9 and TRBJ2-2; D perhaps matches TRBD1 (6 bases). CDR3 length: 15 amino acids. Germline CDR1 reads SGDLS; CDR2 reads YYNGEE. Between the trimmed V and J ends, which lost 0 bases and 2 bases, there was a span of 8 bases.

The chain recombines TRBV7-2 with TRBJ2-1; D is undetermined. The germline CDR1 and CDR2 sequences are SGHTA and FQGNSA. CDR3 length: 15 residues. V gave up 5 bases and J gave up 5 bases, with 16 bases separating them. The chain's CDR3 is CASSARMGSNNEQFF. In DNA form, the CDR3 reads TGTGCCAGCAGCGCTAGGATGGGATCTAACAATGAGCAGTTCTTC.

This clone was seen only once. This rearrangement joins TRBV2 to TRBJ2-7, with 8 positions matching TRBD1. V trimming: 11 bases; J trimming: 5 bases; junction bases outside the gene matches: 11. CDR3 size: 13 residues. Germline V gene sequence: CDR1 SNHLY, CDR2 FYNNEI. DNA for the CDR3: TGTGCCGGTACGACAGGGGTGGGCGACGAGCAGTACTTC. Its protein product is CAGTTGVGDEQYF.

This clone has just one count. This chain connects TRBV11-3 to TRBJ2-1; D call uncertain. This CDR3 is built from 15 residues. V lost 1 base, J lost 9 bases, and 16 bases lay in between. Germline V gene data show CDR1 as SGHNT and CDR2 as YENEEA. CDR3 coding DNA: TGTGCCAGCAGCTTAGGGGCTACAGCAGAGGCTGAGCAGTTCTTC. Translating gives CASSLGATAEAEQFF.

This clone was picked up a small number of times. The chain links TRBV18 to TRBJ2-3, with D possibly TRBD2 on 5 matching bases. There are 12 residues in the CDR3. Germline CDR1 reads KGHSH; CDR2 reads LQKENI. V shed 6 bases and J shed 10 bases, with 14 bases lying between them. In nucleotides, the CDR3 is TGTGCCAGCTCGGGGAGTCTGCCCCCGCAGTATTTT. Protein sequence: CASSGSLPPQYF.

The CDR3 DNA follows: TGTGCCAGCAGCGTAGCGGTTGGGGGGGAGACCCAGTACTTC. Amino acid sequence: CASSVAVGGETQYF. The chain joins TRBV9 to TRBJ2-5, with D possibly TRBD2 on 6 matching bases. Germline V gene sequence: CDR1 SGDLS, CDR2 YYNGEE. V lost 0 bases and J 5 bases, leaving 11 bases between the germline ends. The CDR3 runs to 14 residues.

This rearrangement joins TRBV27 to TRBJ2-2, with TRBD1 matching over 12 bases. The CDR3 consists of 16 residues. Germline-derived CDR1 and CDR2 are MNHEY and SMNVEV (reference sequence). V lost 3 bases and J lost 5; bases outside the gene matches: 4. The DNA of the CDR3 is TGTGCCAGCAGTTTGGGGACAGGGGGCGCGACCGGGGAGCTGTTTTTT. This sequence encodes CASSLGTGGATGELFF.

This clone was found once. The chain links TRBV4-3 to TRBJ1-6, with D hard to call. From germline, CDR1 is LGHNA and CDR2 YSLEER. The CDR3 sequence is 15 residues long. Trimming took 0 bases from V and 8 from J, leaving 11 bases between them. CDR3 residues: CASSQDRGYHSPLHF. The CDR3 DNA follows: TGCGCCAGCAGCCAAGATAGAGGGTACCATTCACCCCTCCACTTT.

V gene TRBV2 combines with J gene TRBJ2-5, with TRBD2 matching 9 bases. The CDR3 loop spans 17 amino acids. V lost 0 bases and J lost 7; bases outside the gene matches: 12. Germline values: CDR1 SNHLY, CDR2 FYNNEI. The CDR3 coding sequence is TGTGCCAGCAGTGAAGCTTCAGTTAGCGGGGGTGGTGGGACCCAGTACTTC. Its translation: CASSEASVSGGGGTQYF.

This chain uses TRBV4-3 with TRBJ2-5; 7 nucleotides line up with TRBD1. V lost 2 bases and J lost 1; bases outside the gene matches: 4. Germline CDR1 and CDR2: LGHNA and YSLEER. The CDR3 totals 15 residues. The CDR3 DNA follows: TGCGCCAGCAGCCAAACAGGGGCTACCCAAGAGACCCAGTACTTC. Amino acids: CASSQTGATQETQYF.

V gene TRBV13 combines with J gene TRBJ2-7; D remains ambiguous. V lost 0 bases to trimming and J lost 4 bases, with 1 base between them. There are 11 residues in the CDR3. Germline CDR1 PRHDT, CDR2 FYEKMQ (reference sequence). The CDR3 region has the DNA TGTGCCAGCAGCTTAGGTTACGAGCAGTACTTC. Its translation: CASSLGYEQYF. The full variable domain, its missing parts supplied by reference TRBV13 and TRBJ2-7, is AAGVIQSPRHLIKEKRETATLKCYPIPRHDTVYWYQQGPGQDPQFLISFYEKMQSDKGSIPDRFSAQQFSDYHSELNMSSLELGDSALYFCASSLGYEQYFGPGTRLTVT.

For the CDR3, the DNA is TGTGCCAGCAGCCGGACAGACCGAGATACGCAGTATTTT. It specifies CASSRTDRDTQYF. V usage is TRBV5-6 and J usage is TRBJ2-3, with TRBD1 as a possible D gene (6 bases). CDR1 is SGHDT and CDR2 is YYEEEE in the germline V gene. This CDR3 spans 13 amino acids. The V and J ends lost 4 bases and 5 bases respectively, with 11 bases between them.